The clone carrying this T cell receptor (beta chain) was observed a single time. With 3 bases removed from V and 0 bases from J, the gap between germline ends came to 12 bases. CDR3 size: 16 residues. Germline values: CDR1 LNHNV, CDR2 YYDKDF (reference sequence). Profiling relied on immunoSEQ multiplex PCR, and the TCRdb table lists in-frame clones only, not all of them. The table has tens of thousands of clones, roughly 84% seen once. The data belong to a study of OX40 agonist ivuxolimab in advanced cancers. The clonotype comes from an adult with an advanced solid tumor such as melanoma, head and neck, liver or kidney cancer. The V and J genes are TRBV15 and TRBJ2-1; D may be TRBD2 (5 bases). The sequencing here drew on CD4+ or CD8+ T cells sorted from blood, taken in a trial of the OX40 agonist ivuxolimab. The CDR3 here is CATSSLLGSSYNEQFF. In DNA, the CDR3 is TGTGCCACCAGCAGCCTTTTAGGGAGCTCCTACAATGAGCAGTTCTTC.